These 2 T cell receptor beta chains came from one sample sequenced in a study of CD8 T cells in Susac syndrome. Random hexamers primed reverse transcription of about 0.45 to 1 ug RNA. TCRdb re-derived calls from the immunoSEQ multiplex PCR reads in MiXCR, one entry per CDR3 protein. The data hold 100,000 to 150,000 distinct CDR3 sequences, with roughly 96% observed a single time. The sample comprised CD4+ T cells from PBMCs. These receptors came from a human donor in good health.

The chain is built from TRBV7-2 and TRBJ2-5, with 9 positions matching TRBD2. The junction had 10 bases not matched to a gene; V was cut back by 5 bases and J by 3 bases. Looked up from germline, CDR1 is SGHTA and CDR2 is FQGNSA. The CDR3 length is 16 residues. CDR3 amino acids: CASSPRGVAGEETQYF. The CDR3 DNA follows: TGTGCCAGCAGCCCCCGTGGGGTAGCGGGAGAAGAGACCCAGTACTTC.

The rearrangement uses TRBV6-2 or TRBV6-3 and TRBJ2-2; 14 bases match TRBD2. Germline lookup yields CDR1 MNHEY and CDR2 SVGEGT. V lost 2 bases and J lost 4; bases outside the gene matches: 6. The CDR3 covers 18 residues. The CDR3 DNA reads TGTGCCAGCAGTTACATTGGGACTAGCGGGAGTCTCACCGGGGAGCTGTTTTTT. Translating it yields CASSYIGTSGSLTGELFF.